Shown below are 28 T cell receptor beta chains from a single sample sequenced in a study of T cell responses to AZD1222 COVID-19 vaccine. Only in-frame clones appear in the TCRdb table, and some are missing; sequencing was by immunoSEQ multiplex PCR. The sample has around 130,000 clones; 93% are singletons. The sample was peripheral blood, taken on day 0 of AZD1222 vaccination. Receptor source: an adult in good health.

This chain connects TRBV29-1 to TRBJ1-1; TRBD1 agrees at 10 bases. CDR3 length equals 11 residues. In germline, CDR1 is SQVTM, CDR2 ANQGSEA. Unmatched junction bases numbered 4, after V lost 6 bases and J lost 9 bases. CDR3 loop: CSVGQGIQAFF. The CDR3, as DNA: TGCAGCGTGGGACAGGGGATTCAAGCTTTCTTT.

J is TRBJ1-1 and V is TRBV2; 7 nucleotides agree with TRBD1. The junction had 8 bases not matched to a gene; V was cut back by 8 bases and J by 5 bases. The germline V gene has CDR1 SNHLY and CDR2 FYNNEI. The CDR3 extends over 13 amino acids. CDR3 in amino acids: CASRNTGETEAFF. The CDR3, as DNA: TGTGCCAGCCGAAATACAGGGGAAACTGAAGCTTTCTTT.

The CDR3 loop reads CASTGQEENTIYF. The CDR3 DNA sequence: TGTGCCAGCACCGGACAGGAGGAGAACACCATATATTTT. J is TRBJ1-3 and V is TRBV18, with 7 bases that match TRBD1. This CDR3 region has 13 residues. J gave up 7 bases and V 8 bases, and 8 bases lay outside the gene matches. CDR1 and CDR2 from the germline V gene are KGHSH and LQKENI.

The table lists this clone with a few counts. The CDR3 loop is CASSQTSGSSYNEQFF. The CDR3 DNA reads TGTGCCAGCAGTCAGACTAGCGGGAGCTCATACAATGAGCAGTTCTTC. The V gene is TRBV27, the J gene TRBJ2-1, with 12 bases lining up with TRBD2. This CDR3 comprises 16 residues. Germline V gene lookup returns CDR1 MNHEY and CDR2 SMNVEV (reference sequence). The V and J ends lost 5 bases and 4 bases, in that order; junction bases with no gene match: 6.

This clone was detected only a few times. The chain carries TRBV30 and TRBJ1-1, with 8 bases aligning to TRBD1. There are 15 residues in the CDR3. From germline, CDR1 is GTSNPN and CDR2 SVGIG (reference sequence). The trim removed 2 bases at V and 1 base at J, leaving 6 bases unmatched. The CDR3 loop is CAWSIPDRANTEAFF. The CDR3 bases are TGTGCCTGGAGTATTCCGGACAGGGCGAACACTGAAGCTTTCTTT.

This clone was seen just once. The chain uses TRBV10-3 and TRBJ1-2; TRBD1 might be the D (6 bases). The CDR3 has 14 residues. The V gene lost 3 bases and the J gene lost 8 bases, with 16 bases spanning the gap. From germline, CDR1 is ENHRY and CDR2 SYGVKD. CDR3 residues: CAISDIQEGEGYTF. In DNA form, the CDR3 reads TGTGCCATCAGTGACATCCAGGAGGGGGAGGGCTACACCTTC.

This chain uses TRBV5-6 with TRBJ2-7; D is perhaps TRBD2 (5 bases). V lost 0 bases, J lost 5 bases, and 12 bases lay in between. The CDR3 sequence is 14 residues long. Germline values: CDR1 SGHDT, CDR2 YYEEEE. CDR3 coding DNA: TGTGCCAGCAGCTTGGCCGCTCGGGGAGACGAGCAGTACTTC. It is translated as CASSLAARGDEQYF.

The V gene is TRBV18, the J gene TRBJ2-1; 8 bases agree with TRBD2. V lost 3 bases, J lost 9 bases, and 16 bases stayed unmatched. The CDR3 sequence is 17 residues long. The V gene's germline CDR1 is KGHSH and CDR2 LQKENI. CDR3 loop: CASSPTKRERRDVEQFF. The CDR3 DNA follows: TGTGCCAGCTCACCGACTAAGCGGGAGAGGAGAGATGTTGAGCAGTTCTTC.

The chain combines TRBV5-1 with TRBJ1-1, with unresolved D. This CDR3 has 15 residues. Germline V CDR1 and CDR2: SGHRS, YFSETQ. The V end was cut by 5 bases, the J end by 5 bases, with 19 bases between. In DNA, the CDR3 is TGCGCCAGCAGTCTCTCGACTGGCAAGGGAACTGAAGCTTTCTTT. Residues: CASSLSTGKGTEAFF. Full variable domain (outside the CDR3, taken from reference TRBV5-1 and TRBJ1-1): KAGVTQTPRYLIKTRGQQVTLSCSPISGHRSVSWYQQTPGQGLQFLFEYFSETQRNKGNFPGRFSGRQFSNSRSEMNVSTLELGDSALYLCASSLSTGKGTEAFFGQGTRLTVV.

The chain uses TRBV7-2 and TRBJ2-7; D may be TRBD2 (7 bases). The CDR3 totals 16 residues. V was trimmed by 4 bases and J by 3 bases, leaving 19 bases between them. Germline V CDR1 and CDR2: SGHTA, FQGNSA. The CDR3: CASSYGNREGNYEQYF. In DNA, the CDR3 is TGTGCCAGCAGCTACGGGAACAGGGAGGGGAACTACGAGCAGTACTTC.

The V call is TRBV5-1, the J call TRBJ2-2, with 7 bases that match TRBD1. CDR1 and CDR2 (germline): SGHRS, YFSETQ. The V segment lost 4 bases and the J segment 3 bases; nucleotides outside the gene matches: 12. This CDR3 is built from 17 residues. For the CDR3, the DNA is TGCGCCAGCAGCCACCAAATGACAGGGCTCGACACCGGGGAGCTGTTTTTT. This encodes CASSHQMTGLDTGELFF.

The chain is built from TRBV19 and TRBJ1-5, with 7 bases aligning to TRBD1. Germline CDR1 and CDR2: LNHDA and SQIVND (reference sequence). The CDR3 sequence is 15 residues long. V dropped 8 bases and J dropped 7; count of bases not matched to a gene: 14. The CDR3 DNA sequence: TGTGCCAGTTCAGGGGGACTGGATGGAGTCCAGCCCCAGCATTTT. Translated, it gives CASSGGLDGVQPQHF.

The genes are TRBV5-1 and TRBJ2-7, with unresolved D. Germline values: CDR1 SGHRS, CDR2 YFSETQ. This CDR3 is built from 17 residues. V gave up 4 bases and J gave up 0 bases, with 20 bases separating them. The CDR3 region has the DNA TGCGCCAGCAGCCTCGTCCCCCCAAGCGCATCCTCCTACGAGCAGTACTTC. It encodes CASSLVPPSASSYEQYF.

The J gene is TRBJ2-7, the V gene TRBV7-9; D possibly corresponds to TRBD1 (6 bases). V lost 2 bases and J 6 bases, leaving 14 bases between the germline ends. Germline V gives CDR1 SEHNR, CDR2 FQNEAQ (reference sequence). This CDR3 is built from 14 residues. This CDR3 reads CASSLIRGDVEQYF. The DNA for the CDR3 is TGTGCCAGCAGCTTAATCAGGGGTGATGTCGAGCAGTACTTC.

This chain connects TRBV12-5 to TRBJ2-7; possibly TRBD1 for D (5 bases). The CDR3 is 17 residues long. In germline, CDR1 is LGHNT, CDR2 FRNRAP. V was shortened by 0 bases and J by 4 bases, with 19 bases between the two germline ends. CDR3 DNA sequence: TGTGCTAGTGGTTTGGTACTCTCCGGCAGGGCCGGATACGAGCAGTACTTC. Amino acids: CASGLVLSGRAGYEQYF.

Here the CDR3 reads CAARGLGSNREAFF. CDR3 nucleotides: TGTGCCGCGCGAGGTTTGGGTTCTAATCGTGAAGCTTTCTTT. This sequence joins TRBV10-3 and TRBJ1-1; D not resolved. V shed 11 bases and J shed 7 bases, with 23 bases lying between them. Germline CDR1 reads ENHRY; CDR2 reads SYGVKD. This CDR3 is built from 14 residues.

The chain joins TRBV12-3 or TRBV12-4 to TRBJ2-1; the D is unclear. With 3 bases removed from V and 4 bases from J, the gap between germline ends came to 4 bases. There are 12 residues in the CDR3. The CDR3 loop is CASSLDYNEQFF. CDR3 nucleotides: TGTGCCAGCAGTTTGGATTACAATGAGCAGTTCTTC.

CDR3 sequence: CASSFRPEGYTYGYTF. Written as DNA, the CDR3 is TGTGCCAGCAGCTTCCGCCCTGAGGGATACACTTATGGCTACACCTTC. The V and J genes are TRBV11-2 and TRBJ1-2; no clear D. Germline CDR1 SGHAT, CDR2 FQNNGV. This CDR3 comprises 16 residues. The V gene lost 3 bases and the J gene lost 5 bases, with 19 bases spanning the gap. Filled out from reference TRBV11-2 and TRBJ1-2, the complete variable domain reads EAGVAQSPRYKIIEKRQSVAFWCNPISGHATLYWYQQILGQGPKLLIQFQNNGVVDDSQLPKDRFSAERLKGVDSTLKIQPAKLEDSAVYLCASSFRPEGYTYGYTFGSGTRLTVV.

V and J are TRBV5-6 and TRBJ1-2, with 8 bases aligning to TRBD1. CDR1 SGHDT and CDR2 YYEEEE come from the germline V gene. The CDR3 totals 16 residues. Losses at the gene ends were 0 bases for V and 2 bases for J; bases not matched to a gene: 6. CDR3 in DNA: TGTGCCAGCAGCTTGGCTAGGACAGGGTTCAACTATGGCTACACCTTC. Encoded protein: CASSLARTGFNYGYTF.

The chain has TRBV7-9 and TRBJ1-6; D possibly corresponds to TRBD1 (5 bases). The CDR3 has 14 amino acids. CDR1 SEHNR and CDR2 FQNEAQ come from the germline V gene (reference sequence). Deletions cut 5 bases from V and 6 bases from J, with 11 bases between. The CDR3 DNA reads TGTGCCAGCAGCCCGACAGAGAGTAATTCACCCCTCCACTTT. This translates into CASSPTESNSPLHF.

The chain carries TRBV3-1 (or the pseudogene TRBV3-2) and TRBJ2-7; 14 bases are shared with TRBD2. Germline V lookup: CDR1 LGHDT, CDR2 YNNKEL (reference sequence). Trimming cost V 4 bases and J 7 bases; bases outside gene matches: 3. The CDR3 spans 14 residues. The CDR3 nucleotides are TGTGCCAGCAGCCTGGGACTAGCGGGAGTAGAGCAGTACTTC. It specifies CASSLGLAGVEQYF.

The chain links TRBV5-1 to TRBJ2-1; unclear D gene. The V gene's germline CDR1 is SGHRS and CDR2 YFSETQ. This CDR3 contains 14 residues. The V end lost 7 bases, the J end lost 5 bases, and 16 bases lay between the germline ends. CDR3 protein: CASELGTANNEQFF. The DNA of the CDR3 is TGCGCCAGCGAGCTAGGAACAGCGAACAATGAGCAGTTCTTC.

The chain is built from TRBV12-3 or TRBV12-4 and TRBJ2-7; D call uncertain. V lost 6 bases, J lost 6 bases, and 12 bases lay in between. The CDR3 sequence is 12 residues long. CDR3 sequence: CASSPAWGEQYF. Here the CDR3 DNA reads TGTGCCAGCAGCCCCGCTTGGGGCGAGCAGTACTTC.

Here the CDR3 reads CASSLVATNEKLFF. For the CDR3, the DNA is TGTGCCAGCAGTTTGGTAGCAACTAATGAAAAACTGTTTTTT. J is TRBJ1-4 and V is TRBV27; D unclear. Trimming pared 3 bases from V and 0 bases from J, leaving 5 bases between. The CDR3 has 14 amino acids. Germline CDR1 and CDR2: MNHEY and SMNVEV (reference sequence).

CDR3 sequence (DNA): TGTGCCAGCCGGGAGGGCGGGGGGACCACAGATACGCAGTATTTT. Translating gives CASREGGGTTDTQYF. The chain combines TRBV6-5 with TRBJ2-3, with 8 bases identical to TRBD2. Germline CDR1 reads MNHEY; CDR2 reads SVGAGI. CDR3 length: 15 amino acids. With 8 bases clipped from V and 2 bases from J, the junction kept 9 bases outside the gene matches.

The chain is built from TRBV4-1 and TRBJ1-6; no clear D gene. CDR1 is MGHRA and CDR2 is YSYEKL in the germline V gene. V lost 0 bases, J lost 14 bases, and 14 bases lay in between. This CDR3 comprises 14 residues. CDR3 protein: CASSQDRDVVALHF. In DNA form, the CDR3 reads TGCGCCAGCAGCCAAGATAGGGATGTTGTCGCCCTCCACTTT.

This sequence joins TRBV5-6 and TRBJ1-2; a weak D match, TRBD1 (5 bases). Germline CDR1 SGHDT, CDR2 YYEEEE. This CDR3 is built from 17 residues. V was clipped by 4 bases and J by 3 bases, with 22 bases between them. CDR3 sequence reads: CASSPTQYSGTYYGYTF. The CDR3 DNA reads as TGTGCCAGCAGCCCGACCCAATATTCCGGGACTTACTATGGCTACACCTTC.

Here the CDR3 reads CASSQGRQETQYF. CDR3 nucleotide sequence: TGTGCCAGCAGCCAGGGGAGACAAGAGACCCAGTACTTC. This sequence joins TRBV5-4 and TRBJ2-5; a possible D gene is TRBD1 (6 bases). Trimming stripped 4 bases from V and 2 bases from J, with 9 bases between. Germline CDR1 and CDR2: SGHNT and YYREEE (reference sequence). This CDR3 region has 13 residues.